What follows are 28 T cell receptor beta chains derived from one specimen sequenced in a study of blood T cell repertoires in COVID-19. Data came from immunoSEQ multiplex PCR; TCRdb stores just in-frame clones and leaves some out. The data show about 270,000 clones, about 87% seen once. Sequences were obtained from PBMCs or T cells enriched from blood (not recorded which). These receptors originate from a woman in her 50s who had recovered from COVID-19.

CDR3 nucleotides: TGTGCCAGCAGCCAATTCCAGCGGGAGGCCACCGGGGAGCTGTTTTTT. This codes for CASSQFQREATGELFF. The chain combines TRBV3-1 (or the pseudogene TRBV3-2) with TRBJ2-2; 9 positions match TRBD2. From germline, CDR1 is LGHDT and CDR2 YNNKEL (reference sequence). After removal of 2 bases from V and 4 bases from J, the junction contained 5 bases not matched to a gene. The CDR3 totals 16 residues.

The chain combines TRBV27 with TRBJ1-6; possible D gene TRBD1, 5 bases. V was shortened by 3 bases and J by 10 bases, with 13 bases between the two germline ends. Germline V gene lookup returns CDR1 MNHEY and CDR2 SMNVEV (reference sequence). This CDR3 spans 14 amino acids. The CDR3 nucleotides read TGTGCCAGCAGTTTCGGGGGGATGGGGTCACCCCTCCACTTT. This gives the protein CASSFGGMGSPLHF.

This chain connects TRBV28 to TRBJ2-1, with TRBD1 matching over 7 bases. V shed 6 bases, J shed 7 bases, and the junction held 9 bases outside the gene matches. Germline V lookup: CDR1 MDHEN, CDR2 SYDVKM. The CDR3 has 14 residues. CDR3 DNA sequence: TGTGCCAGCAGCTTAGACAGGGCGAGGAATGAGCAGTTCTTC. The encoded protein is CASSLDRARNEQFF.

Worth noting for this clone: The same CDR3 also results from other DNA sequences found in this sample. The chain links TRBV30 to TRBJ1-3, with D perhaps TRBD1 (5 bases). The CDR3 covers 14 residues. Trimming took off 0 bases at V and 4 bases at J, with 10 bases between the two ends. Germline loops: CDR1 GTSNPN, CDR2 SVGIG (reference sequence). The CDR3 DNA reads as TGTGCCTGGAGTGTAGGGCAGGGCGGAAACACCATATATTTT. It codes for CAWSVGQGGNTIYF.

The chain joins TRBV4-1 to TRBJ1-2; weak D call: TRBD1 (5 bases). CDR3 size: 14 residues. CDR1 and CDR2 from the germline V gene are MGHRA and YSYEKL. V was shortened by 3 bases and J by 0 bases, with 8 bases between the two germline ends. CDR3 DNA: TGCGCCAGCAGCCAGGGGGAGGCTAACTATGGCTACACCTTC. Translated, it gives CASSQGEANYGYTF.

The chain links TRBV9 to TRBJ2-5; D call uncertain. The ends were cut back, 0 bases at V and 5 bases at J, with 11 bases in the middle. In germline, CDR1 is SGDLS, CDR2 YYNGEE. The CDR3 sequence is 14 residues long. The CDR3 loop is CASSVGAYGETQYF. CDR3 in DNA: TGTGCCAGCAGCGTAGGCGCCTACGGGGAGACCCAGTACTTC.

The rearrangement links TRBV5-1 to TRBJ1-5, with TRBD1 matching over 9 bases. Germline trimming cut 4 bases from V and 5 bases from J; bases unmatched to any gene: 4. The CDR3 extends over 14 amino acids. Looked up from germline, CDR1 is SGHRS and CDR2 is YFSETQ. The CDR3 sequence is CASSPGQGHQPQHF. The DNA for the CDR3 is TGCGCCAGCAGCCCAGGACAGGGGCATCAGCCCCAGCATTTT.

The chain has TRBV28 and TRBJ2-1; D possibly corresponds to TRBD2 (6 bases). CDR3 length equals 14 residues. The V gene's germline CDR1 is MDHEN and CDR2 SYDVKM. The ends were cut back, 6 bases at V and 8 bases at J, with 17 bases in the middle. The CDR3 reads CASRPGLEQHEQFF. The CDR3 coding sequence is TGTGCCAGCAGACCGGGACTTGAACAGCATGAGCAGTTCTTC.

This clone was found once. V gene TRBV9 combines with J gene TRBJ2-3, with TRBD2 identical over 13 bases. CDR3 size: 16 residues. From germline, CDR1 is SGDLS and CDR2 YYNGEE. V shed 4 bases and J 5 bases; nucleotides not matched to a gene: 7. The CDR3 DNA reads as TGTGCCAGCAGCTTCCGGACTAGCGGGAGAGTAGATACGCAGTATTTT. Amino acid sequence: CASSFRTSGRVDTQYF.

The CDR3 nucleotides are TGTGCCAGCACCTCACTAGCGGTAAGCTCCTACGAGCAGTACTTC. This gives the protein CASTSLAVSSYEQYF. The chain is built from TRBV6-5 and TRBJ2-7; 8 bases map to TRBD2. The V gene end was trimmed by 7 bases and the J gene end by 0 bases; junction bases not matched to a gene: 8. This CDR3 is 15 amino acids long. Germline values: CDR1 MNHEY, CDR2 SVGAGI.

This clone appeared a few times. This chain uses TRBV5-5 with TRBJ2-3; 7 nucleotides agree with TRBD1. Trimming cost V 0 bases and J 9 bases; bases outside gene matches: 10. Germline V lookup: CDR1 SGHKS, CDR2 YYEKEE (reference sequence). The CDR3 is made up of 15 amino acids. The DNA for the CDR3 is TGTGCCAGCAGCTTGGAGAGACAGGGTACTCACACGCAGTATTTT. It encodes CASSLERQGTHTQYF.

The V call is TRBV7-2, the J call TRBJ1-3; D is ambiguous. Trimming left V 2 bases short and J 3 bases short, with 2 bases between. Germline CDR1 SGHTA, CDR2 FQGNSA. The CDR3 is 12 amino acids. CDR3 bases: TGTGCCAGCAGCTTACGTGGAAACACCATATATTTT. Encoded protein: CASSLRGNTIYF.

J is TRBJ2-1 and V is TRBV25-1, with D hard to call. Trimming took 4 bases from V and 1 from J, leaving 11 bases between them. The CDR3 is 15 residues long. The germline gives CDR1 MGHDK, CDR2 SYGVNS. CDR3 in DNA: TGTGCCAGCAGTGGCCCGACTCGTTCCTACAATGAGCAGTTCTTC. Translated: CASSGPTRSYNEQFF.

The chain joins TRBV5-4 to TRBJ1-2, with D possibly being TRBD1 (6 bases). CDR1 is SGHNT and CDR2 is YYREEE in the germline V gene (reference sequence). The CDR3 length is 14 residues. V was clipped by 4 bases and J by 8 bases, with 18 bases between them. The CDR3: CASSKETGPEGYTF. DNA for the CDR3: TGTGCCAGCAGCAAAGAGACAGGTCCAGAGGGCTACACCTTC.

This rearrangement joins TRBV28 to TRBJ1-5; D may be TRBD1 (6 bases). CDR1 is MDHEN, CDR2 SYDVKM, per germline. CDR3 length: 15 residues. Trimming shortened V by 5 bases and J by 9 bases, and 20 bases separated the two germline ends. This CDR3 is CASSVANPGTRPQHF. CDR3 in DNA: TGTGCCAGCAGTGTGGCGAACCCCGGGACACGGCCCCAGCATTTT.

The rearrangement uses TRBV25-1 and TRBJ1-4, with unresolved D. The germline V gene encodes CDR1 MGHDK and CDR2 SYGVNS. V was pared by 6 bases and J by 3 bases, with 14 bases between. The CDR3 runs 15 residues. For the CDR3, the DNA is TGTGCCAGCAGCGAGGGTAGCACGGCTAATGAAAAACTGTTTTTT. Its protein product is CASSEGSTANEKLFF.

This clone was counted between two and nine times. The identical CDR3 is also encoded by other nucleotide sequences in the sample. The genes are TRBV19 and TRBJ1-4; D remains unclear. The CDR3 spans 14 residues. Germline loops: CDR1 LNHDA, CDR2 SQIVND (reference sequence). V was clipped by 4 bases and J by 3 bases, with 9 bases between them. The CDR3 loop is CASSTRSSNEKLFF. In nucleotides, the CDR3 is TGTGCCAGTAGTACGCGGAGTTCTAATGAAAAACTGTTTTTT. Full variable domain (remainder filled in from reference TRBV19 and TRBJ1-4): DGGITQSPKYLFRKEGQNVTLSCEQNLNHDAMYWYRQDPGQGLRLIYYSQIVNDFQKGDIAEGYSVSREKKESFPLTVTSAQKNPTAFYLCASSTRSSNEKLFFGSGTQLSVL.

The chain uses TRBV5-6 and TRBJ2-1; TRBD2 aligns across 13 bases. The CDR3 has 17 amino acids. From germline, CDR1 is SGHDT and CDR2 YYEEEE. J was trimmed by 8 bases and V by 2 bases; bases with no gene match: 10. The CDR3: CASSFFFELAGGDEQFF. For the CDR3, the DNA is TGTGCCAGCAGCTTTTTTTTCGAACTAGCGGGAGGGGATGAGCAGTTCTTC.

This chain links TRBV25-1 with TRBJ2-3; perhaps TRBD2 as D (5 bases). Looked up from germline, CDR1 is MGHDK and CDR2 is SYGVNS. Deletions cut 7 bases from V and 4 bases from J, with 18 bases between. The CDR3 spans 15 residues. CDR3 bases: TGTGCCAGCAATGAGGGAGTTGGTCCCTCAGATACGCAGTATTTT. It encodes CASNEGVGPSDTQYF.

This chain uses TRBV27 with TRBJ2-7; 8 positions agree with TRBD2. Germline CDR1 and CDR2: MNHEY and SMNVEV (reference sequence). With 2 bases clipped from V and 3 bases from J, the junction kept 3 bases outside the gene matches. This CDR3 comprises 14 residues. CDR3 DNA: TGTGCCAGCAGTTTAGGGCTAGCGGGCTACGAGCAGTACTTC. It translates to CASSLGLAGYEQYF.

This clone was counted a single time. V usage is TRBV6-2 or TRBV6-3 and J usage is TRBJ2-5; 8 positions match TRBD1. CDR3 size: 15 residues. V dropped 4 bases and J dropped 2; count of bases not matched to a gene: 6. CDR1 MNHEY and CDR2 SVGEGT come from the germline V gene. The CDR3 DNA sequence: TGTGCCAGCAGTTCGGGACAGGACCTACAAGAGACCCAGTACTTC. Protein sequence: CASSSGQDLQETQYF.

DNA of the CDR3: TGTGCCAGTAGGAGGACAGCAAGAATGAACACTGAAGCTTTCTTT. It codes for CASRRTARMNTEAFF. The V call is TRBV19, the J call TRBJ1-1, with D possibly matching TRBD1 (6 bases). V gave up 6 bases and J gave up 0 bases, with 14 bases separating them. This CDR3 has 15 amino acids. Germline CDR1 is LNHDA and CDR2 is SQIVND (reference sequence).

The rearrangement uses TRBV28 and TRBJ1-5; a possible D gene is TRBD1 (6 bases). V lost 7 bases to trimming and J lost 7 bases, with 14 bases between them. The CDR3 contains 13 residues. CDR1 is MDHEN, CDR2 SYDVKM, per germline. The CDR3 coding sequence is TGTGCCAGCAAACGGGACACCAGGCAGCCCCAGCATTTT. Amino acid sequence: CASKRDTRQPQHF.

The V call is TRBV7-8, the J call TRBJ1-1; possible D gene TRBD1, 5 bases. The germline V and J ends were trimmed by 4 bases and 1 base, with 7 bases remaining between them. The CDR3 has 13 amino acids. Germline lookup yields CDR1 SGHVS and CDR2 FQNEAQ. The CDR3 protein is CASSSTENTEAFF. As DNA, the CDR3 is TGTGCCAGCAGCTCGACAGAGAACACTGAAGCTTTCTTT. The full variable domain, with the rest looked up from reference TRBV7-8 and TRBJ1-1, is GAGVSQSPRYKVAKRGQDVALRCDPISGHVSLFWYQQALGQGPEFLTYFQNEAQLDKSGLPSDRFFAERPEGSVSTLKIQRTQQEDSAVYLCASSSTENTEAFFGQGTRLTVV.

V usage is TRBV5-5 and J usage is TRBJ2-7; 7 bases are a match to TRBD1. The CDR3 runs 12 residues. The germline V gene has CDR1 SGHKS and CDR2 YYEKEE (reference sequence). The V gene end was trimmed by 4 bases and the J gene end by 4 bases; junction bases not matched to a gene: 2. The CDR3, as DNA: TGTGCCAGCAGCCGGACAGGATACGAGCAGTACTTC. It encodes CASSRTGYEQYF.

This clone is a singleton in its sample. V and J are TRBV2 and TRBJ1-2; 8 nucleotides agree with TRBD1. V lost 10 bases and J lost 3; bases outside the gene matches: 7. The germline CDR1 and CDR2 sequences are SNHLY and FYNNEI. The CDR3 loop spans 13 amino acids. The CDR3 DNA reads TGTGCCAAAAGGACAGGGAAGGACTATGGCTACACCTTC. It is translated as CAKRTGKDYGYTF.

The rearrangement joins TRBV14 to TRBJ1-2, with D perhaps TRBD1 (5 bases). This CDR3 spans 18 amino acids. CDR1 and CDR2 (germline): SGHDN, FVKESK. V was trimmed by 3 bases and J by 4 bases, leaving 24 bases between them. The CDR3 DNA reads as TGTGCCAGCAGCCAGGTATCCGGGTCCGGCAGGGCTTCCTATGGCTACACCTTC. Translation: CASSQVSGSGRASYGYTF.

The CDR3 loop is CAIRFGGGETQYF. CDR3 nucleotides: TGTGCCATCCGTTTCGGTGGCGGAGAGACCCAGTACTTC. This sequence joins TRBV6-5 and TRBJ2-5, with no clear D. In germline, CDR1 is MNHEY, CDR2 SVGAGI. The CDR3 loop spans 13 amino acids. The V end was cut by 10 bases, the J end by 4 bases, with 16 bases between.